This T cell receptor (beta chain) was documented in a study of T cell repertoires in cytomegalovirus infection. TCRdb analysed the reads with MiXCR anew, one entry per CDR3 protein. Of approximately 500,000 distinct CDR3 sequences listed, about 15% are singletons. The CDR3 length is 14 residues. Per germline, CDR1 MGHDK and CDR2 SYGVNS. V was cut by 3 bases and J by 3 bases, with 12 bases left in between. This clonotype appeared a few times. Sequencing was done on a sample of CD8+ T cells from PBMCs. This TCR was recovered from a human donor in good health (CMV status not recorded). Some clones in this sample may be carry-over from other donors' samples. The genes are TRBV25-1 and TRBJ2-7; D may be TRBD2 (5 bases). This chain's CDR3 is CASSDRRVHYEQYF. The CDR3 DNA reads TGTGCCAGCAGTGACAGGCGGGTGCACTACGAGCAGTACTTC.